This TCR beta chain was documented in a study of blood T cell repertoires in COVID-19. Study details: The United States, Italy and Spain supplied acute and convalescent COVID-19 samples. T cells, B-cell-depleted T cells, or PBMCs provided the cDNA or gDNA that served as material.

The CDR3 is 15 amino acids. Trimming removed 3 bases at V and 4 bases at J, with 13 bases between. Germline V gene sequence: CDR1 SGHDT, CDR2 YYEEEE. Original methodology: Counts of nucleated cells, estimated from reference gene primer amplification, were obtained. Sequencing used immunoSEQ multiplex PCR; TCRdb keeps in-frame clones, though not all of them. V and J calls and clone size follow that table, whereas D and trimming were derived from the DNA. The top ten clones hold roughly 40% of a sample with tens of thousands of clones, 85% of them seen once. The genes are TRBV5-6 and TRBJ1-4; D perhaps matches TRBD1 (6 bases). The sequence was collected from an elderly man with acute or convalescent COVID-19. Source material: peripheral blood. The CDR3 DNA reads TGTGCCAGCAGCTACGGACAGTTCCTTAATGAAAAACTGTTTTTT. Translation gives CASSYGQFLNEKLFF.